These T cell receptor beta chains were read from a single sample in a study of shared clonotypes between healthy human individuals. Measured with immunoSEQ multiplex PCR; TCRdb has only the in-frame clones, and not every one. The sample consists of a few million clones, around 92% of them appearing once. Sequenced input: naive CD4+ T cells from PBMCs. The receptors were gathered from a man aged 18 to 29 in good health. Some clones in this sample may be carry-over from other donors' samples. Each CDR3 is given with its conserved first and last residue. The order of the fields is clone size, D gene, V gene, J gene, CDR3 protein, CDR3 DNA. The D gene is left open where the match is weak. The size of a clone is reported for some rows only, either as once, few or many, or as a class for expanded clones.

clone size: -
D gene: -
V gene: TRBV7-9
J gene: TRBJ2-3
CDR3 protein: CASSLGRYSTDTQYF
CDR3 DNA: TGTGCCAGCAGCTTAGGTCGCTACAGCACAGATACGCAGTATTTT

clone size: -
D gene: -
V gene: TRBV2
J gene: TRBJ2-3
CDR3 protein: CASSQIDTQYF
CDR3 DNA: TGTGCCAGCAGTCAAATAGATACGCAGTATTTT

clone size: -
D gene: TRBD2
V gene: TRBV4-1
J gene: TRBJ2-1
CDR3 protein: CASSQDSGSGSNEQFF
CDR3 DNA: TGCGCCAGCAGCCAAGATAGCGGGTCGGGTAGCAATGAGCAGTTCTTC

clone size: -
D gene: -
V gene: TRBV7-8
J gene: TRBJ2-1
CDR3 protein: CASSLVGALSWGNEQFF
CDR3 DNA: TGTGCCAGCAGCTTAGTAGGGGCCCTCTCCTGGGGCAATGAGCAGTTCTTC

clone size: once
D gene: TRBD1
V gene: TRBV7-9
J gene: TRBJ1-1
CDR3 protein: CASSLDRGRNTEAFF
CDR3 DNA: TGTGCCAGCAGCTTAGACAGGGGAAGGAACACTGAAGCTTTCTTT

clone size: -
D gene: -
V gene: TRBV19
J gene: TRBJ2-4
CDR3 protein: CASSMRGLAKNIQYF
CDR3 DNA: TGTGCCAGTAGTATGAGAGGGCTAGCCAAAAACATTCAGTACTTC

clone size: -
D gene: -
V gene: TRBV7-9
J gene: TRBJ1-4
CDR3 protein: CASSLQGSTDYEKLFF
CDR3 DNA: TGTGCCAGCAGCCTCCAGGGGAGCACGGACTATGAAAAACTGTTTTTT

clone size: -
D gene: TRBD2
V gene: TRBV29-1
J gene: TRBJ2-3
CDR3 protein: CSVSGALTYTQYF
CDR3 DNA: TGCAGCGTCAGCGGGGCCCTCACATATACGCAGTATTTT

clone size: -
D gene: -
V gene: TRBV6-5
J gene: TRBJ2-2
CDR3 protein: CASSYYPGELFF
CDR3 DNA: TGTGCCAGCAGTTACTACCCCGGGGAGCTGTTTTTT

clone size: -
D gene: -
V gene: TRBV28
J gene: TRBJ1-1
CDR3 protein: CACMVMNTEAFF
CDR3 DNA: TGTGCCTGCATGGTGATGAACACTGAAGCTTTCTTT

clone size: -
D gene: TRBD1
V gene: TRBV29-1
J gene: TRBJ2-7
CDR3 protein: CSVYSDRGLHEQYF
CDR3 DNA: TGCAGCGTTTATTCGGACAGGGGGCTACACGAGCAGTACTTC

clone size: -
D gene: -
V gene: TRBV11-1
J gene: TRBJ2-2
CDR3 protein: CASSFRFTGGLDTGELFF
CDR3 DNA: TGTGCCAGCAGCTTCCGGTTTACCGGGGGCCTTGACACCGGGGAGCTGTTTTTT

clone size: -
D gene: TRBD1
V gene: TRBV5-5
J gene: TRBJ1-2
CDR3 protein: CASSVTGKPYGYTF
CDR3 DNA: TGTGCCAGCAGCGTGACAGGGAAGCCTTATGGCTACACCTTC

clone size: -
D gene: -
V gene: TRBV5-1
J gene: TRBJ2-7
CDR3 protein: CASSLGADSYEQYF
CDR3 DNA: TGCGCCAGCAGCTTGGGAGCCGACTCCTACGAGCAGTACTTC

clone size: -
D gene: TRBD1
V gene: TRBV15
J gene: TRBJ2-3
CDR3 protein: CATSWDSSTDTQYF
CDR3 DNA: TGTGCCACCAGTTGGGACAGCTCCACAGATACGCAGTATTTT

clone size: once
D gene: TRBD2
V gene: TRBV5-1
J gene: TRBJ2-1
CDR3 protein: CASSTLAGGPGEQFF
CDR3 DNA: TGCGCCAGCAGCACACTAGCGGGAGGGCCCGGAGAGCAGTTCTTC

clone size: -
D gene: TRBD2
V gene: TRBV5-4
J gene: TRBJ2-5
CDR3 protein: CASSLSGGEQETQYF
CDR3 DNA: TGTGCCAGCAGCTTGTCGGGAGGGGAGCAAGAGACCCAGTACTTC

clone size: -
D gene: TRBD2
V gene: TRBV6-6
J gene: TRBJ2-7
CDR3 protein: CASSYWAGGTYEQYF
CDR3 DNA: TGTGCCAGCAGTTACTGGGCGGGAGGGACCTACGAGCAGTACTTC

clone size: -
D gene: -
V gene: TRBV30
J gene: TRBJ2-5
CDR3 protein: CAWRGAGKETQYF
CDR3 DNA: TGTGCCTGGAGGGGCGCGGGTAAAGAGACCCAGTACTTC

clone size: -
D gene: -
V gene: TRBV10-3
J gene: TRBJ2-7
CDR3 protein: CAISEVGQAGDEQYF
CDR3 DNA: TGTGCCATCAGTGAGGTAGGGCAGGCCGGCGACGAGCAGTACTTC

clone size: -
D gene: -
V gene: TRBV7-2
J gene: TRBJ1-3
CDR3 protein: CASSLGYIPGNTIYF
CDR3 DNA: TGTGCCAGCAGCTTAGGGTACATCCCTGGAAACACCATATATTTT

clone size: few
D gene: -
V gene: TRBV7-8
J gene: TRBJ2-5
CDR3 protein: CASSLVGPETQYF
CDR3 DNA: TGTGCCAGCAGCTTAGTGGGGCCCGAGACACAGTACTTC

clone size: -
D gene: TRBD1
V gene: TRBV6-5
J gene: TRBJ2-1
CDR3 protein: CASGYGTGTNEQFF
CDR3 DNA: TGTGCCAGCGGCTACGGGACAGGGACCAATGAGCAGTTCTTC

clone size: -
D gene: TRBD1
V gene: TRBV19
J gene: TRBJ1-5
CDR3 protein: CASSARGRTGNQPQHF
CDR3 DNA: TGTGCCAGTAGTGCACGCGGCCGGACAGGGAATCAGCCCCAGCATTTT

clone size: -
D gene: -
V gene: TRBV5-6
J gene: TRBJ2-1
CDR3 protein: CASSIYQGGYYNEQFF
CDR3 DNA: TGTGCCAGCAGCATATACCAGGGGGGATATTACAATGAGCAGTTCTTC

clone size: -
D gene: TRBD2
V gene: TRBV15
J gene: TRBJ2-6
CDR3 protein: CATSKPPGLTSGANVLTF
CDR3 DNA: TGTGCCACCAGCAAACCCCCGGGACTAACCTCTGGGGCCAACGTCCTGACTTTC